This T cell receptor (beta chain) appears in the sequencing data of a study of T cell responses to AZD1222 COVID-19 vaccine. General observations from the study: The repertoires were collected only after the peak T cell response.

Comment on this clone: The antigen remains unidentified.

Profiling relied on immunoSEQ multiplex PCR, and the TCRdb table lists in-frame clones only, not all of them. The sample consists of 120,000 or so clones, around nine tenths of them appearing once. Trimming left V 6 bases short and J 2 bases short, with 14 bases between. Germline CDR1 reads MNHEY; CDR2 reads SVGEGT. The CDR3 extends over 14 amino acids. The sequence came from an adult in good health. The rearrangement joins TRBV6-2 or TRBV6-3 to TRBJ2-7; D is possibly TRBD2 (6 bases). The sample consisted of peripheral blood, taken on day 0 of MenACWY control vaccination. The CDR3 protein is CASSLGGRTYEQYF. DNA for the CDR3: TGTGCCAGCAGCCTTGGAGGGCGAACCTACGAGCAGTACTTC.